The 3 T cell receptor beta chains reported below all come from one sample, sequenced in a study of spatial heterogeneity in lung cancer (dated by TCRdb to the late 2010s). The intended sense of this specimen's time point label: sample taken at primary tumor resection. Library method: 5' RACE. TCRdb shows the sequencer as NextSeq 500. The public reads were run again by TCRdb, first through fastp at Q25 and then through MiXCR, and only productive beta chains were kept. Rows with one shared CDR3 protein collapse into an entry with the most common genes and DNA. Within this sample are tens of thousands of distinct CDR3 sequences, with roughly 6.5% of them counted one time only. In total, the top ten clones hold around 30% of the sample. The starting material was PBMCs, obtained at surgery. The origin of the receptors is a female donor with early-stage non-small cell lung cancer.

As to this clonotype: This clone may be a read error of a much larger clone one base away. The rearrangement joins TRBV5-1 to TRBJ2-1; tentative D call: TRBD1 (6 bases). Germline V gene data show CDR1 as SGHRS and CDR2 as YFSETQ. CDR3 length: 13 residues. CDR3 amino acids: CVSRANRVHEQFF. The CDR3 nucleotides are TGCGTCAGCAGAGCGAACAGGGTCCATGAGCAGTTCTTC.

This clonotype was found many times. The chain links TRBV5-1 to TRBJ2-7; D possibly corresponds to TRBD1 (5 bases). This CDR3 has 14 residues. CDR1 SGHRS and CDR2 YFSETQ come from the germline V gene. Trimming took 0 bases from V and 4 from J, leaving 11 bases between them. The CDR3 coding sequence is TGCGCCAGCAGCTTGGACGGCAGGGTGTACGAGCAGTACTTC. This sequence encodes CASSLDGRVYEQYF.

This clonotype has ten or more counts. The CDR3 nucleotides read TGTGCCAGCAGCTTAGACCTGGTGGGGGGCACAGATACGCAGTATTTT. It codes for CASSLDLVGGTDTQYF. The chain couples TRBV7-6 to TRBJ2-3; D tentatively reads TRBD1 or TRBD2 (5 bases each). This CDR3 contains 16 residues. Germline CDR1 is SGHVS and CDR2 is FNYEAQ. V lost 1 base and J lost 1, with 12 bases in between.